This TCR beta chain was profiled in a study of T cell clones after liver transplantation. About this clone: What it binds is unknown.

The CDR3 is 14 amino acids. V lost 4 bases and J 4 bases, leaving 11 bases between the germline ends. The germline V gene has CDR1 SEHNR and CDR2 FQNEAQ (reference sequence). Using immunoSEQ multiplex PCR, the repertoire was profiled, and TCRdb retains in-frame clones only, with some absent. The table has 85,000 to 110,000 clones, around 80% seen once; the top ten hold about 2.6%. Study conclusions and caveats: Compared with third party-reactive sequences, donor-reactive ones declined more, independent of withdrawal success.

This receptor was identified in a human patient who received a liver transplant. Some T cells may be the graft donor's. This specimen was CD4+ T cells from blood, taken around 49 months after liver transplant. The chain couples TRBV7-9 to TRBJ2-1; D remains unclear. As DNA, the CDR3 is TGTGCCAGCAGCTCCTCACACCCGTACAATGAGCAGTTCTTC. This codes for CASSSSHPYNEQFF.